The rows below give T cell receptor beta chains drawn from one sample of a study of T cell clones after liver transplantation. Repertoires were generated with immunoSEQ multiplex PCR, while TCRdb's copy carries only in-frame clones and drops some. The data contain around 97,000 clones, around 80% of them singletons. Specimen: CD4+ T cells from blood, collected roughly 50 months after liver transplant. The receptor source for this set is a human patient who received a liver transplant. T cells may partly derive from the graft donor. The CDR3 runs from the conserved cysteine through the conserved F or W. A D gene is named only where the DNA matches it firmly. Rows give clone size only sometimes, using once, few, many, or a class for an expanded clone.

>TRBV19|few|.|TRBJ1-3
TGTGCCAGTACTAGGGGCGGCTCTGGAAACACCATATATTTT
CASTRGGSGNTIYF
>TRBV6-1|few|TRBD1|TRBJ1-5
TGTGCCAGCCAGGGACAGGGGAATCAGCCCCAGCATTTT
CASQGQGNQPQHF
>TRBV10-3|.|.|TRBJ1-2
TGTGCCATCAGACCCCAGGTGAGATCTAACTATGGCTACACCTTC
CAIRPQVRSNYGYTF
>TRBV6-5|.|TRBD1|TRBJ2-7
TGTGCCAGCAGTTCACAGACAGGGACCCACGAGCAGTACTTC
CASSSQTGTHEQYF
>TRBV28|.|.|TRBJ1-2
TGTGCCAGCAGTTTAGGGGCAGGGTTTCAATACTATGGCTACACCTTC
CASSLGAGFQYYGYTF
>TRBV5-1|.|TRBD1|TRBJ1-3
TGCGCCAGCAGCCAAGACAGGGTGTACGGAAACACCATATATTTT
CASSQDRVYGNTIYF
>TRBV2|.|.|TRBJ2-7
TGTGCCAAAGAAACAGGGAAGGGTCTCGAGCAGTACTTC
CAKETGKGLEQYF
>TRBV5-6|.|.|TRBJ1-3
TGTGCCAGCAGCTTGTGGGGCAGCCGGGGCTCTGGAAACACCATATATTTT
CASSLWGSRGSGNTIYF
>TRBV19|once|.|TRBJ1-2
TGTGCCAGTGCTAGGGCCGATGGCTACACCTTC
CASARADGYTF
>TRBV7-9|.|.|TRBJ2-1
TGTGCCAGCAGCTTCGCCTCCTCCTACAATGAGCAGTTCTTC
CASSFASSYNEQFF
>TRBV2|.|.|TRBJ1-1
TGTGCCAGCAGCGGCGACACCGAAACTGAAGCTTTCTTT
CASSGDTETEAFF
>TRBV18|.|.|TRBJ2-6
TGTGCCAGCTCGAGGAGCTCTGGGGCCAACGTCCTGACTTTC
CASSRSSGANVLTF
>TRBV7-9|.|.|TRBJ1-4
TGTGCCAGCAGCTTAGGGGGGCTGGGCGAAAAACTGTTTTTT
CASSLGGLGEKLFF
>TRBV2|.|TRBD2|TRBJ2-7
TGTGCCAGCGGGAGGGGCGGTCTCTCGCGTGGGGAGCAGTACTTC
CASGRGGLSRGEQYF
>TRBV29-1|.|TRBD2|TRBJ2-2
TGCAGCGCCTTGAGCGGGGTCGGTTTCACCGGGGAGCTGTTTTTT
CSALSGVGFTGELFF
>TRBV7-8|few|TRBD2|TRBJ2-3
TGTGCCAGCAGCTTCAGGGCGGGGGGGCCCACAGATACGCAGTATTTT
CASSFRAGGPTDTQYF
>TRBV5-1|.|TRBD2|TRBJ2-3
TGCGCCAGCAGCTTAGAGCGGGGGTCGGGCACAGATACGCAGTATTTT
CASSLERGSGTDTQYF
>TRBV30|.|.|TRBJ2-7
TGTGCCTGGATTGAAACAGGATCCCACGAGCAGTACTTC
CAWIETGSHEQYF
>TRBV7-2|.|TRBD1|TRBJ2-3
TGTGCCAGCAGCTTAGTGGGACAGGTCGGTACGCAGTATTTT
CASSLVGQVGTQYF
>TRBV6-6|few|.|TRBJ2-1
TGTGCCAGCGTGTATAGCCGCCAGAACAATGAGCAGTTCTTC
CASVYSRQNNEQFF
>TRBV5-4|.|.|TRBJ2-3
TGTGCCAGCAGAGCGGGCGGGGTTGCGAGCACAGATACGCAGTATTTT
CASRAGGVASTDTQYF
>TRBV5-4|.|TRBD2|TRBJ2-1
TGTGCCAGCAGCTTGAGAACCGGGGGGGCTAATGAGCAGTTCTTC
CASSLRTGGANEQFF
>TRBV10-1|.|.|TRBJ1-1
TGCGCCAGCAGTATGAGTAAGAACACTGAAGCTTTCTTT
CASSMSKNTEAFF
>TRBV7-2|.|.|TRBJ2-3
TGTGCCAGCAGCTTACGGCAGGGACGCACAGATACGCAGTATTTT
CASSLRQGRTDTQYF
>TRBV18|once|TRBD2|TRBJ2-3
TGTGCCAGCTCACCACCGGCGCTTGCGGGGGGCACAGATACGCAGTATTTT
CASSPPALAGGTDTQYF
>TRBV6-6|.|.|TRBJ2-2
TGTGCCAGCATAGACAGCAACACCGGGGAGCTGTTTTTT
CASIDSNTGELFF
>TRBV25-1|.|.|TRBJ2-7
TGTGCCAGCAGTGATGGGCCTCCCGAGGGGTACGAGCAGTACTTC
CASSDGPPEGYEQYF
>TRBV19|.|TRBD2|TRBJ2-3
TGTGCCAGTAAGGGAGGGTTTATCGGCACAGATACGCAGTATTTT
CASKGGFIGTDTQYF
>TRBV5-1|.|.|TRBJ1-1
TGCGCCAGCAGCTTGCGGGGCACTGAAGCTTTCTTT
CASSLRGTEAFF
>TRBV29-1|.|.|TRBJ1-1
TGCAGCGTTGAATTGCAGCTGGGGACTGAAGCTTTCTTT
CSVELQLGTEAFF
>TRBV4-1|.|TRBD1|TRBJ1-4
TGCGCCAGCAGCCTGGGACAGGGTGTTGAAAAACTGTTTTTT
CASSLGQGVEKLFF
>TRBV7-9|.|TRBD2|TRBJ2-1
TGTGCCAGCAGTTTCGGACTAGCGGTATACAATGAGCAGTTCTTC
CASSFGLAVYNEQFF
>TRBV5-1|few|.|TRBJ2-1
TGCGCCAGCAGCTTGGACGCTCGTAGGGATGAGCAGTTCTTC
CASSLDARRDEQFF
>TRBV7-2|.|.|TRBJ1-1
TGTGCCAGCAGCTTCGGGAAGATGAACACTGAAGCTTTCTTT
CASSFGKMNTEAFF
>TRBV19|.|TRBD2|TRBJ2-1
TGTGCCAGTAGTATAGAGGGACTAGCGGGAGGATATTACAATGAGCAGTTCTTC
CASSIEGLAGGYYNEQFF
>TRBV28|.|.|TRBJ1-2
TGTGCCAGCAGTCTCCAGCCTGGGGGAACGGGCGGCTACACCTTC
CASSLQPGGTGGYTF
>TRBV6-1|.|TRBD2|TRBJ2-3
TGTGCCAGCAGTGAACCCCGGACTAGACTAGCCGGAGAGGGGTACACAGATACGCAGTATTTT
CASSEPRTRLAGEGYTDTQYF
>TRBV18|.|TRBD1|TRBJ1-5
TGTGCCAGCTCACAGGGACAGGGCCAGCCCCAGCATTTT
CASSQGQGQPQHF
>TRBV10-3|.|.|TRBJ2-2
TGTGCCATCAGGATGGGGGGCTCGAACACCGGGGAGCTGTTTTTT
CAIRMGGSNTGELFF
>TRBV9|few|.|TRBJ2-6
TGTGCCAGCAGCGTACAACTAGGAGGACCCTCCTCTGGGGCCAACGTCCTGACTTTC
CASSVQLGGPSSGANVLTF
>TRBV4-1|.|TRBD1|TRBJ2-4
TGCGCCAGCAGCCAGGGCCTACAGGGGATTTTAGCCAAAAACATTCAGTACTTC
CASSQGLQGILAKNIQYF
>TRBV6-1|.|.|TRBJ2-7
TGTGCCAGCAGTGAACGGAATCCCTACGAGCAGTACTTC
CASSERNPYEQYF
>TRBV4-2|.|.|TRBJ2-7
TGTGCCAGCAGCCAATCGACTTCAACCCCAGGGGCTTACGAGCAGTACTTC
CASSQSTSTPGAYEQYF
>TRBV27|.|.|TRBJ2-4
TGTGCCAGCAGGTCCCCGACTCTAGCCAAAAACATTCAGTACTTC
CASRSPTLAKNIQYF
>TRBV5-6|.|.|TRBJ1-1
TGTGCCAGCAGCTTGGGGACCTATGAAGCTTTCTTT
CASSLGTYEAFF
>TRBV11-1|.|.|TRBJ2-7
TGTGCCAGCAGTCCCGACAGTAACCACGAGCAGTACTTC
CASSPDSNHEQYF